This TCR beta chain was profiled in a study of blood T cell repertoires in COVID-19. Germline values: CDR1 SGDLS, CDR2 YYNGEE. The CDR3 runs 14 residues. The V and J ends lost 5 bases and 2 bases respectively, with 8 bases between them. Ages ranged from about 18 to 89 years, with residence in approximately 23 US areas. Clinical history as reported by participants underpinned cohort assignment. Assay: immunoSEQ multiplex PCR; the TCRdb copy retains only in-frame clones and omits some. This table has around 250,000 clones, roughly 85% appearing once. The sequence was obtained from a woman in her 50s with acute COVID-19. The chain joins TRBV9 to TRBJ1-6; the D gene is possibly TRBD1 (5 bases). The source material was PBMCs or T cells enriched from blood (not recorded which). CDR3 in amino acids: CASSEDTYNSPLHF. In DNA form, the CDR3 reads TGTGCCAGCAGTGAGGACACCTATAATTCACCCCTCCACTTT.